The present entry profiles one T cell receptor (beta chain) with its context. This sample was included in a study of blood T cell repertoires in COVID-19. As for the study in general: COVID-19 samples collected from the United States, Italy and Spain covered acute and convalescent phases. Nucleic acid was either cDNA or gDNA, and it came from T cells, B-cell-depleted T cells, or PBMCs.

The CDR3 consists of 11 residues. Germline CDR1 is MNHEY and CDR2 is SVGAGI. With 6 bases removed from V and 7 bases from J, the gap between germline ends came to 7 bases. Methods used by the authors: Amplification from reference gene primers served as the basis for estimated nucleated cell counts. TCRdb keeps only in-frame clones here, not all; method: immunoSEQ multiplex PCR. That table is the source of V, J and clone size, and D and trimming were worked out from the DNA. This table holds a few hundred thousand clones, approximately 87% found once. The sequenced material came from peripheral blood. This TCR came from a woman in her forties or fifties with acute or convalescent COVID-19. The J gene is TRBJ2-4, the V gene TRBV6-5; TRBD2 is a possible D gene (6 bases). The CDR3, as DNA: TGTGCCAGCAGCCGGGGGAACATTCAGTACTTC. It yields the protein CASSRGNIQYF.